This TCR beta chain derives from a study of human thymus T cells. The length of the CDR3 is 17 residues. The V gene lost 1 base and the J gene lost 0 bases, with 15 bases spanning the gap. Germline values: CDR1 MNHNS, CDR2 SASEGT. From resections taken during corrective heart surgery, the thymus tissue was obtained. Generated by immunoSEQ multiplex PCR, the TCRdb table keeps only in-frame clones and is missing some. This repertoire shows some 130,000 clones, over 85% found once; its top ten account for around 0.025%. Sequenced material: thymus tissue. This chain connects TRBV6-1 to TRBJ1-1; perhaps TRBD1 as D (6 bases). The clonotype was recovered from a boy under two years old with a congenital heart defect but otherwise immunologically healthy. In nucleotides, the CDR3 is TGTGCCAGCAGTGAAGGAAGGACAGAACGCATGAACACTGAAGCTTTCTTT. The encoded protein is CASSEGRTERMNTEAFF.